This T cell receptor beta chain was profiled in a study of Tregs in tolerant kidney transplant recipients. This table comes from immunoSEQ multiplex PCR, and its TCRdb copy is limited to in-frame clones, with some not included. This sample has fewer than 95,000 clones; over 85% occur once, and the top ten carry around 1.6%. This CDR3 is built from 17 residues. Germline V gene lookup returns CDR1 MGHRA and CDR2 YSYEKL. Trimming removed 0 bases at V and 2 bases at J, with 16 bases between. Worth noting for this clone: Its antigen is not identified.

Recipients received nonmyeloablative bone marrow transplants from related graft donors, with transient mixed chimerism. The study, taken as a whole, reports: No direct test of biological reproducibility was done here.

The clonotype originates from a human patient who received a combined kidney and bone marrow transplant. Part of the T cell pool may stem from the graft donor. Material: CD4+ T cells from blood (PBMCs), obtained 12 months after the transplant. The chain has TRBV4-1 and TRBJ2-5, with D possibly being TRBD1 (7 bases). For the CDR3, the DNA is TGCGCCAGCAGCCAAGATATTAACCAGGGGGGTCAAGAGACCCAGTACTTC. This sequence encodes CASSQDINQGGQETQYF.